The rows below give T cell receptor beta chains drawn from one sample of a study of blood T cell repertoires in COVID-19. Assay used: immunoSEQ multiplex PCR; TCRdb lists only in-frame clones, some missing. The sample lists fewer than 350,000 clones, approximately 88% occurring once. Material: peripheral blood. The origin of the receptors is a woman aged 30 to 39 with COVID-19, enrolled during active disease. CDR3s include the opening cysteine and the closing phenylalanine or tryptophan. D genes are given only for firm matches. A clone size is listed for some rows: how often the clone was seen (once, few, many), or a class if it is expanded.

. | TRBJ1-1 | TRBD1 | TRBV6-5 | CASSFRGTRGEAFF | TGTGCCAGCAGCTTCAGGGGGACAAGGGGAGAAGCTTTCTTT
. | TRBJ2-3 | . | TRBV10-3 | CATRRGVTDTQYF | TGTGCCACTCGCAGGGGGGTCACAGATACGCAGTATTTT
. | TRBJ1-2 | TRBD1 | TRBV19 | CASNVPGDRVNYGYTF | TGTGCCAGTAACGTACCCGGGGACAGGGTTAACTATGGCTACACCTTC
. | TRBJ1-1 | . | TRBV27 | CASSSGMNTEAFF | TGTGCCAGCAGTTCAGGGATGAACACTGAAGCTTTCTTT
. | TRBJ1-4 | . | TRBV19 | CASSPRGEGEKLFF | TGTGCCAGTAGCCCCAGGGGAGAGGGTGAAAAACTGTTTTTT
. | TRBJ1-3 | . | TRBV28 | CASSLPGGNTIYF | TGTGCCAGCAGTTTACCAGGGGGAAACACCATATATTTT
. | TRBJ1-2 | . | TRBV11-3 | CASSSPTRGGYTF | TGTGCCAGCAGCTCACCGACCAGGGGTGGCTACACCTTC
once | TRBJ2-1 | . | TRBV6-1 | CASSEGRTGKSSYNEQFF | TGTGCCAGCAGTGAAGGGAGGACGGGTAAAAGCTCCTACAATGAGCAGTTCTTC
. | TRBJ1-5 | . | TRBV21-1 | CASLDRELDQPQHF | TGTGCCAGCCTTGACAGGGAGTTGGATCAGCCCCAGCATTTT
. | TRBJ1-2 | TRBD1 | TRBV7-2 | CASSLRGDSYGYTF | TGTGCCAGCAGCTTAAGAGGGGACAGCTATGGCTACACCTTC
. | TRBJ1-2 | TRBD1 | TRBV3-1/TRBV3-2 | CASSQGVRGDGYTF | TGTGCCAGCAGCCAAGGTGTCAGGGGGGATGGCTACACCTTC
. | TRBJ1-3 | . | TRBV21-1 | CASSKLPRVDCGNTIYF | TGTGCCAGCAGCAAACTGCCCCGGGTAGACTGTGGAAACACCATATATTTT
few | TRBJ1-2 | . | TRBV28 | CASSTRHRPLNTYGYTF | TGTGCCAGCAGTACGAGACACCGGCCGTTAAACACCTATGGCTACACCTTC
. | TRBJ2-1 | . | TRBV5-1 | CASSLIPGNEQFF | TGCGCCAGCAGCTTGATCCCGGGGAATGAGCAGTTCTTC